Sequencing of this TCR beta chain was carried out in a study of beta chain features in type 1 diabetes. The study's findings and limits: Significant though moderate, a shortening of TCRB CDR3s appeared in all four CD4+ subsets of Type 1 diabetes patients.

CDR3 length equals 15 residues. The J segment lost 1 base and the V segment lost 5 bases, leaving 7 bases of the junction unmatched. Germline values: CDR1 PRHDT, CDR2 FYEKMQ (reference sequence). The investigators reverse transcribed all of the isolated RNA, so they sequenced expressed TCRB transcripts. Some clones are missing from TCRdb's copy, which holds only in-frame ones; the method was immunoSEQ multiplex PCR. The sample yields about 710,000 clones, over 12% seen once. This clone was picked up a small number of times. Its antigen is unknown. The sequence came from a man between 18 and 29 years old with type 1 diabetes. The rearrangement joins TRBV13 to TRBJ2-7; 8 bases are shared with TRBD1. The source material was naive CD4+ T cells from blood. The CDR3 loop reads CASSRGQGPSYEQYF. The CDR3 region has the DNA TGTGCCAGCAGCCGAGGACAGGGCCCATCCTACGAGCAGTACTTC.